One and the same sample provided the 4 T cell receptor beta chains below, sequenced in a study of beta chain features in type 1 diabetes. Every bit of the isolated RNA underwent reverse transcription, so sequencing read expressed TCRB transcripts. Generated by immunoSEQ multiplex PCR, the TCRdb table keeps only in-frame clones and is missing some. The profile shows about half a million clones, about 30% of them singletons. The specimen sequenced was naive CD4+ T cells from blood. The receptors derive from a man between 18 and 35 years old in good health.

The chain carries TRBV5-4 and TRBJ2-7; 11 bases fit TRBD2. Germline V lookup: CDR1 SGHNT, CDR2 YYREEE (reference sequence). V shed 4 bases, J shed 3 bases, and the junction held 3 bases outside the gene matches. The CDR3 covers 14 residues. The CDR3 protein is CASSPGLADYEQYF. CDR3 DNA: TGTGCCAGCAGCCCGGGACTAGCGGACTACGAGCAGTACTTC.

The chain combines TRBV7-9 with TRBJ1-2; 7 bases agree with TRBD1. The germline V gene has CDR1 SEHNR and CDR2 FQNEAQ (reference sequence). The CDR3 contains 15 residues. Trimming took 5 bases from V and 2 from J; bases not matched to a gene: 8. CDR3: CASSERGQENYGYTF. The CDR3, as DNA: TGTGCCAGCAGCGAGCGTGGACAGGAAAACTATGGCTACACCTTC. Supplemented by reference TRBV7-9 and TRBJ1-2, the full variable domain reads DTGVSQNPRHKITKRGQNVTFRCDPISEHNRLYWYRQTLGQGPEFLTYFQNEAQLEKSRLLSDRFSAERPKGSFSTLEIQRTEQGDSAMYLCASSERGQENYGYTFGSGTRLTVV.

This clone was counted between two and nine times. The gene calls are TRBV5-1 and TRBJ2-1; the match to TRBD2 covers 7 bases. This CDR3 has 14 amino acids. Germline CDR1 reads SGHRS; CDR2 reads YFSETQ. Trimming at V came to 6 bases and at J to 2 bases, leaving 5 bases not matched to a gene. The CDR3 here is CASTFGLAYNEQFF. As DNA, the CDR3 is TGCGCCAGCACCTTCGGACTAGCCTACAATGAGCAGTTCTTC. Looking up the rest from reference TRBV5-1 and TRBJ2-1 gives the full variable domain: KAGVTQTPRYLIKTRGQQVTLSCSPISGHRSVSWYQQTPGQGLQFLFEYFSETQRNKGNFPGRFSGRQFSNSRSEMNVSTLELGDSALYLCASTFGLAYNEQFFGPGTRLTVL.

This chain uses TRBV30 with TRBJ2-7, with D possibly being TRBD1 or TRBD2 (5 bases each). Germline CDR1 is GTSNPN and CDR2 is SVGIG (reference sequence). There are 11 residues in the CDR3. V gave up 3 bases and J gave up 8 bases, with 11 bases separating them. CDR3 sequence (DNA): TGTGCCTGGAGAGGGGAGAGACAGCAGTACTTC. Translated: CAWRGERQQYF.